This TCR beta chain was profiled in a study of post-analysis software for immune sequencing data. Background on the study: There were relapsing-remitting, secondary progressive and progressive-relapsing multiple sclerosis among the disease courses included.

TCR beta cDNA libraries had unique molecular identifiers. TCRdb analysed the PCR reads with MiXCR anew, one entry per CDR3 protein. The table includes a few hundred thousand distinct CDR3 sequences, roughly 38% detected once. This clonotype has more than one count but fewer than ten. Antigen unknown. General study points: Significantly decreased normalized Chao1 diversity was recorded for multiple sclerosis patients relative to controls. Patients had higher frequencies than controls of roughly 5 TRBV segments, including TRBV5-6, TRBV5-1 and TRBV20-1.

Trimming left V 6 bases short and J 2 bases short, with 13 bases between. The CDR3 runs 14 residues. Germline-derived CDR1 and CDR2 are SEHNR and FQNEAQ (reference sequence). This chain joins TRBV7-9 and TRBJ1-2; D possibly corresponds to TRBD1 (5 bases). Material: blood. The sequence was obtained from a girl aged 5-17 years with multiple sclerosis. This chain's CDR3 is CASSFTGSNYGYTF. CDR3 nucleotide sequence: TGTGCCAGCAGTTTTACAGGTTCCAACTATGGCTACACCTTC.